The 27 T cell receptor beta chains below all came from one sample that was sequenced in a study of cytotoxic CD8 clonotypes in ibrutinib-treated CLL listed by TCRdb under 2021. The protocol used for the library was the immunoSEQ multiplex PCR assay. What TCRdb holds here is the immuneACCESS table cut down to in-frame rearrangements. Part of the clones is not present; checked against another copy, under half of the missing clones reflect an unresolved V gene, and the others are unexplained. This sample is represented by some 290,000 clones; about 77% of them were singletons. Of the sample, 5% to 7% is held by the ten largest clones. The material was PBMCs, obtained before ibrutinib treatment. These receptors all stem from a human donor with chronic lymphocytic leukemia.

The chain links TRBV4-3 to TRBJ1-2; D not resolved. Germline V gene lookup returns CDR1 LGHNA and CDR2 YSLEER. V lost 1 base, J lost 2 bases, and 17 bases lay in between. The CDR3 is 17 residues long. The DNA for the CDR3 is TGCGCCAGCAGCCAAGTACGTGGCGTCTCTTCAAACTATGGCTACACCTTC. Its protein product is CASSQVRGVSSNYGYTF.

This clone was picked up a small number of times. The J gene is TRBJ1-1, the V gene TRBV9; tentatively, D is TRBD1 (5 bases). CDR3 length equals 11 residues. The V and J ends lost 4 bases and 8 bases respectively, with 9 bases between them. CDR1 SGDLS and CDR2 YYNGEE come from the germline V gene. CDR3 in DNA: TGTGCCAGCAGCACAGCAGGGGAAGCTTTCTTT. Protein sequence: CASSTAGEAFF. The variable domain in full, with the rest retrieved from reference TRBV9 and TRBJ1-1, is DSGVTQTPKHLITATGQRVTLRCSPRSGDLSVYWYQQSLDQGLQFLIQYYNGEERAKGNILERFSAQQFPDLHSELNLSSLELGDSALYFCASSTAGEAFFGQGTRLTVV.

The chain recombines TRBV9 with TRBJ2-1; 14 positions agree with TRBD2. The CDR3 is 17 residues long. Germline CDR1 is SGDLS and CDR2 is YYNGEE. V lost 4 bases, J lost 8 bases, and 11 bases stayed unmatched. The CDR3 sequence: CASSSHLGLAGGHEQFF. For the CDR3, the DNA is TGTGCCAGCAGCTCACACCTCGGACTAGCGGGAGGTCATGAGCAGTTCTTC.

V gene TRBV6-5 combines with J gene TRBJ1-2, with TRBD1 matching 7 bases. Germline V gene lookup returns CDR1 MNHEY and CDR2 SVGAGI. The CDR3 sequence is 13 residues long. The V and J ends lost 2 bases and 7 bases, in that order; junction bases with no gene match: 4. CDR3 sequence (DNA): TGTGCCAGCAGTTACCAGACAGGGTCTGGCTACACCTTC. The encoded protein is CASSYQTGSGYTF.

The chain couples TRBV27 to TRBJ1-2; no clear D gene. This CDR3 has 14 residues. The germline V gene has CDR1 MNHEY and CDR2 SMNVEV (reference sequence). The V and J ends lost 5 bases and 8 bases respectively, with 18 bases between them. The CDR3 nucleotides read TGTGCCAGCAGTGATGGGGTCTACGTAGAGGGCTACACCTTC. Translating gives CASSDGVYVEGYTF.

V gene TRBV10-1 combines with J gene TRBJ1-1; 7 nucleotides match TRBD1. Germline CDR1 and CDR2: WNHNN and SYGVQD (reference sequence). The CDR3 has 15 residues. V trimming: 10 bases; J trimming: 5 bases; junction bases outside the gene matches: 16. The CDR3 region has the DNA TGCGCCACCCAACCCCAGGGGGGTGTCGGGACTGAAGCTTTCTTT. Encoded protein: CATQPQGGVGTEAFF.

The J gene is TRBJ1-3, the V gene TRBV6-5; perhaps TRBD1 as D (5 bases). V dropped 5 bases and J dropped 2 bases, with 13 bases sitting between them. CDR3 length equals 15 residues. Germline V gene data show CDR1 as MNHEY and CDR2 as SVGAGI. In DNA, the CDR3 is TGTGCCAGCAGTCAAGACAGTGGTGCTGGAAACACCATATATTTT. Protein: CASSQDSGAGNTIYF.

This clone was observed once. V and J are TRBV14 and TRBJ2-7, with D unclear. The CDR3 has 13 amino acids. V was shortened by 2 bases and J by 2 bases, with 7 bases between the two germline ends. CDR1 and CDR2 from the germline V gene are SGHDN and FVKESK. The chain's CDR3 is CASSQTRAYEQYF. The CDR3 nucleotides read TGTGCCAGCAGCCAAACCAGAGCCTACGAGCAGTACTTC.

V gene TRBV9 combines with J gene TRBJ2-7, with TRBD1 matching 10 bases. Germline V CDR1 and CDR2: SGDLS, YYNGEE. V gave up 2 bases and J gave up 2 bases; unmatched junction bases: 4. The CDR3 has 15 amino acids. Here the CDR3 reads CASSVRGTGAYEQYF. The CDR3 nucleotides read TGTGCCAGCAGCGTCAGGGGGACAGGGGCCTACGAGCAGTACTTC.

J is TRBJ1-5 and V is TRBV10-3; D remains unclear. Germline assignment: CDR1 ENHRY and CDR2 SYGVKD. Trimming cost V 2 bases and J 2 bases, with 7 bases left between them. The length of the CDR3 is 14 residues. The CDR3 reads CAISENGGNQPQHF. In DNA, the CDR3 is TGTGCCATCAGTGAGAATGGGGGCAATCAGCCCCAGCATTTT.

The rearrangement uses TRBV2 and TRBJ2-5, with D possibly TRBD1 on 6 matching bases. This CDR3 spans 16 amino acids. Germline V lookup: CDR1 SNHLY, CDR2 FYNNEI. V was clipped by 6 bases and J by 4 bases, with 21 bases between them. The CDR3 nucleotides are TGTGCCAGCAGCCAAAACCAGGGGTTGTCGTCAGAGACCCAGTACTTC. It translates to CASSQNQGLSSETQYF.

This clone has a single count. The chain is built from TRBV5-1 and TRBJ2-6; 7 positions match TRBD1. V was clipped by 0 bases and J by 0 bases; unmatched bases: 12. Germline V gene sequence: CDR1 SGHRS, CDR2 YFSETQ. This CDR3 contains 20 residues. For the CDR3, the DNA is TGCGCCAGCAGCTTGGAGGCCAACAGGGGCAAAATCTCTGGGGCCAACGTCCTGACTTTC. The encoded protein is CASSLEANRGKISGANVLTF. The whole variable domain, remainder taken from reference TRBV5-1 and TRBJ2-6, is KAGVTQTPRYLIKTRGQQVTLSCSPISGHRSVSWYQQTPGQGLQFLFEYFSETQRNKGNFPGRFSGRQFSNSRSEMNVSTLELGDSALYLCASSLEANRGKISGANVLTFGAGSRLTVL.

This clone was detected once. The genes are TRBV25-1 and TRBJ2-7; D gene uncertain. Trimming removed 0 bases at V and 0 bases at J, with 15 bases between. CDR3 length equals 17 residues. In germline, CDR1 is MGHDK, CDR2 SYGVNS. The CDR3 spells CASSEYTTGQASYEQYF. CDR3 in DNA: TGTGCCAGCAGTGAATATACCACCGGTCAGGCCTCCTACGAGCAGTACTTC.

The J gene is TRBJ2-7, the V gene TRBV25-1; tentative D call: TRBD1 (5 bases). Trimming pared 8 bases from V and 2 bases from J, leaving 10 bases between. The CDR3 runs to 12 residues. CDR1 MGHDK and CDR2 SYGVNS come from the germline V gene. The CDR3 spells CASLDSAYEQYF. For the CDR3, the DNA is TGTGCCAGCTTAGACAGTGCCTACGAGCAGTACTTC.

The chain employs TRBV7-8 and TRBJ2-1; no clear D. Germline assignment: CDR1 SGHVS and CDR2 FQNEAQ. Between the trimmed V and J ends, which lost 5 bases and 0 bases, there was a span of 11 bases. The CDR3 spans 15 residues. The CDR3 DNA is TGTGCCAGCAGCCAAGACTCGAGCTCCTACAATGAGCAGTTCTTC. Its translation: CASSQDSSSYNEQFF.

This clone was counted a few times. V and J are TRBV4-3 and TRBJ2-7, with no clear D. Trimming shortened V by 0 bases and J by 2 bases, and 8 bases separated the two germline ends. In germline, CDR1 is LGHNA, CDR2 YSLEER. The CDR3 extends over 14 amino acids. The CDR3 coding sequence is TGCGCCAGCAGCCAAGATCCGGGCACCTACGAGCAGTACTTC. It translates to CASSQDPGTYEQYF.

The chain combines TRBV27 with TRBJ2-7; D unresolved. V gave up 3 bases and J gave up 2 bases, with 11 bases separating them. The CDR3 consists of 14 residues. Per germline, CDR1 MNHEY and CDR2 SMNVEV (reference sequence). CDR3 coding DNA: TGTGCCAGCAGTTTTGGGCCAGATGCCTACGAGCAGTACTTC. Its protein is CASSFGPDAYEQYF.

The genes are TRBV5-1 and TRBJ2-3, with D unclear. This CDR3 is built from 15 residues. Deletions cut 0 bases from V and 6 bases from J, with 14 bases between. Germline CDR1 reads SGHRS; CDR2 reads YFSETQ. The CDR3 nucleotides read TGCGCCAGCAGCTTGGAGGGCGGAGTAATGGATACGCAGTATTTT. Residues: CASSLEGGVMDTQYF.

J is TRBJ2-5 and V is TRBV28, with 7 bases fitting TRBD2. J was trimmed by 5 bases and V by 2 bases; bases with no gene match: 8. This CDR3 spans 15 amino acids. Germline CDR1 reads MDHEN; CDR2 reads SYDVKM. The DNA of the CDR3 is TGTGCCAGCAGTTTAAGCGGGGCGGGAGAGGAGACCCAGTACTTC. Translation: CASSLSGAGEETQYF.

The chain uses TRBV13 and TRBJ2-7, with 7 nucleotides matching TRBD2. The CDR3 runs to 13 residues. Trimming at V came to 5 bases and at J to 7 bases, leaving 8 bases not matched to a gene. The germline gives CDR1 PRHDT, CDR2 FYEKMQ (reference sequence). CDR3 in amino acids: CASSPREGGEQYF. The CDR3, as DNA: TGTGCCAGCAGCCCGAGGGAGGGTGGGGAGCAGTACTTC.

Details on this clone: Other DNA sequences of this sample code for an identical CDR3. The chain uses TRBV7-9 and TRBJ2-7; a possible D gene is TRBD1 (6 bases). Trimming shortened V by 6 bases and J by 1 base, and 10 bases separated the two germline ends. Germline V lookup: CDR1 SEHNR, CDR2 FQNEAQ (reference sequence). This CDR3 has 13 amino acids. CDR3 loop: CASRTTGSYEQYF. The DNA of the CDR3 is TGTGCCAGCAGGACGACAGGATCCTACGAGCAGTACTTC.

The chain uses TRBV7-2 and TRBJ2-1, with 7 positions matching TRBD1. Trimming took 4 bases from V and 9 from J; bases not matched to a gene: 6. Germline loops: CDR1 SGHTA, CDR2 FQGNSA. The length of the CDR3 is 13 residues. The CDR3 protein is CASSYNRGGEQFF. CDR3 bases: TGTGCCAGCAGCTATAACAGGGGTGGTGAGCAGTTCTTC.

The V call is TRBV7-8, the J call TRBJ2-3; maybe TRBD2 (5 bases). The V gene's germline CDR1 is SGHVS and CDR2 FQNEAQ. This CDR3 has 14 amino acids. The V and J ends lost 6 bases and 0 bases respectively, with 10 bases between them. In nucleotides, the CDR3 is TGTGCCAGCAGGAGGACTCGAAGCACAGATACGCAGTATTTT. Translated: CASRRTRSTDTQYF. The entire variable domain, with the rest obtained from reference TRBV7-8 and TRBJ2-3, is as follows: GAGVSQSPRYKVAKRGQDVALRCDPISGHVSLFWYQQALGQGPEFLTYFQNEAQLDKSGLPSDRFFAERPEGSVSTLKIQRTQQEDSAVYLCASRRTRSTDTQYFGPGTRLTVL.

The V and J genes are TRBV5-1 and TRBJ2-1; 8 bases fit TRBD2. V lost 0 bases and J lost 9; bases outside the gene matches: 8. This CDR3 comprises 15 residues. Looked up from germline, CDR1 is SGHRS and CDR2 is YFSETQ. The DNA for the CDR3 is TGCGCCAGCAGCTTGGGTGGCGGGAGGAAGAGTGAGCAGTTCTTC. This gives the protein CASSLGGGRKSEQFF.

The chain is built from TRBV6-5 and TRBJ2-1; 7 positions agree with TRBD1. Germline assignment: CDR1 MNHEY and CDR2 SVGAGI. The CDR3 sequence is 15 residues long. The V gene end was trimmed by 3 bases and the J gene end by 1 base; junction bases not matched to a gene: 3. The chain's CDR3 is CASSYDRVSYNEQFF. The CDR3 region has the DNA TGTGCCAGCAGTTATGACAGGGTTTCCTACAATGAGCAGTTCTTC.

This sequence joins TRBV27 and TRBJ2-2, with D possibly matching TRBD2 (5 bases). V gave up 5 bases and J gave up 7 bases, with 17 bases separating them. This CDR3 contains 15 residues. Germline values: CDR1 MNHEY, CDR2 SMNVEV (reference sequence). CDR3 sequence reads: CASSVTRRFLGELFF. The CDR3 DNA is TGTGCCAGCAGTGTAACTAGACGCTTTCTCGGGGAGCTGTTTTTT.

This chain joins TRBV7-3 and TRBJ2-3; 7 nucleotides match TRBD2. The germline V gene has CDR1 SGHTA and CDR2 FQGTGA. The CDR3 runs to 12 residues. Trimming at V came to 5 bases and at J to 10 bases, leaving 6 bases not matched to a gene. The CDR3 region has the DNA TGTGCCAGCAGCCCGGCCCGGGGGGCGCAGTATTTT. Translation gives CASSPARGAQYF.